These 22 T cell receptor beta chains were all obtained from the same sample, sequenced in a study of T cells in localized non-small cell lung cancer. The repertoire was sequenced with immunoSEQ multiplex PCR; TCRdb's copy has only in-frame clones and lacks some. The sample includes roughly 35,000 clones, 93% of them seen just once. The input for sequencing was peripheral blood, taken before any cancer treatment. Source of these receptors: a female donor older than 55 with stage I lung adenocarcinoma.

The rearrangement links TRBV5-4 to TRBJ1-1, with D uncertain. Germline V gene lookup returns CDR1 SGHNT and CDR2 YYREEE (reference sequence). This CDR3 has 15 residues. V lost 4 bases and J lost 1, with 14 bases in between. CDR3 in DNA: TGTGCCAGCAGCCCTCCCAGGACGGAGAACACTGAAGCTTTCTTT. It encodes CASSPPRTENTEAFF.

In its sample, this clone was seen once. J is TRBJ2-1 and V is TRBV25-1, with TRBD2 matching 7 bases. Germline V gene lookup returns CDR1 MGHDK and CDR2 SYGVNS. The ends lost 5 bases at V and 2 bases at J; junction bases unmatched: 9. The CDR3 extends over 16 amino acids. The CDR3 nucleotides are TGTGCCAGCAGTAACTGGCGGGAGATTACCTACAATGAGCAGTTCTTC. Translating it yields CASSNWREITYNEQFF.

V usage is TRBV28 and J usage is TRBJ2-5; a possible D gene is TRBD1 (6 bases). V was pared by 5 bases and J by 2 bases, with 18 bases between. CDR1 and CDR2 from the germline V gene are MDHEN and SYDVKM. The CDR3 covers 16 residues. DNA of the CDR3: TGTGCCAGCAGTCCACTTGGGACACCTAGGCAAGAGACCCAGTACTTC. Its translation is CASSPLGTPRQETQYF.

V and J are TRBV6-4 and TRBJ2-4; D not certain. Trimming removed 5 bases at V and 5 bases at J, with 13 bases between. Germline-derived CDR1 and CDR2 are MRHNA and SNTAGT. The CDR3 has 14 residues. The CDR3 loop is CASSPLSGQNIQYF. In nucleotides, the CDR3 is TGTGCCAGCAGTCCCTTGTCGGGCCAAAACATTCAGTACTTC.

In DNA form, the CDR3 reads TGTGCCAGTAGTATAGCAGCAGGGGGCAATCAGCCCCAGCATTTT. This encodes CASSIAAGGNQPQHF. The V call is TRBV19, the J call TRBJ1-5, with a weak D call TRBD1 (6 bases). The V end was cut by 1 base, the J end by 2 bases, with 9 bases between. Germline lookup yields CDR1 LNHDA and CDR2 SQIVND (reference sequence). The CDR3 is 15 amino acids.

This rearrangement joins TRBV13 to TRBJ2-2; no firm D call. The V end lost 5 bases, the J end lost 2 bases, and 9 bases lay between the germline ends. The CDR3 spans 14 residues. CDR1 and CDR2 from the germline V gene are PRHDT and FYEKMQ (reference sequence). This chain's CDR3 is CASSAPINTGELFF. CDR3 in DNA: TGTGCCAGCAGCGCTCCGATTAACACCGGGGAGCTGTTTTTT. The whole variable domain, filled in from reference TRBV13 and TRBJ2-2, reads AAGVIQSPRHLIKEKRETATLKCYPIPRHDTVYWYQQGPGQDPQFLISFYEKMQSDKGSIPDRFSAQQFSDYHSELNMSSLELGDSALYFCASSAPINTGELFFGEGSRLTVL.

This clone was counted a few times. V and J are TRBV30 and TRBJ2-1, with a tentative D call TRBD1 (6 bases). Trimming took 2 bases from V and 7 from J, leaving 9 bases between them. Germline V gene sequence: CDR1 GTSNPN, CDR2 SVGIG (reference sequence). The CDR3 is 12 residues long. The CDR3 sequence: CAWSSQGNEQFF. The CDR3 bases are TGTGCCTGGAGTTCACAGGGTAATGAGCAGTTCTTC.

This clone was observed a single time. This chain links TRBV25-1 with TRBJ2-7; D is uncertain. Germline CDR1 reads MGHDK; CDR2 reads SYGVNS. The CDR3 runs 12 residues. Trimming took off 5 bases at V and 4 bases at J, with 9 bases between the two ends. The CDR3 nucleotides read TGTGCCAGCAGTCTTGTTACATACGAGCAGTACTTC. Its protein is CASSLVTYEQYF.

The chain recombines TRBV6-6 with TRBJ2-7; tentative D call: TRBD2 (6 bases). CDR1 is MNHNY and CDR2 is SVGAGI in the germline V gene (reference sequence). This CDR3 is 14 amino acids long. Trimming removed 4 bases at V and 2 bases at J, with 12 bases between. In DNA form, the CDR3 reads TGTGCCAGCAGTTCCGTAGCGGTTACCTACGAGCAGTACGTC. Translating it yields CASSSVAVTYEQYV.

This chain uses TRBV10-3 with TRBJ2-2; D unclear. Germline lookup yields CDR1 ENHRY and CDR2 SYGVKD. V dropped 2 bases and J dropped 5 bases, with 3 bases sitting between them. This CDR3 region has 12 residues. As DNA, the CDR3 is TGTGCCATCAGTGAGGAAACCGGGGAGCTGTTTTTT. Translation: CAISEETGELFF.

The chain has TRBV30 and TRBJ2-2, with no clear D. Between the trimmed V and J ends, which lost 3 bases and 1 base, there was a span of 9 bases. CDR3 length: 14 residues. Germline V CDR1 and CDR2: GTSNPN, SVGIG (reference sequence). CDR3 sequence: CAWSISRNTGELFF. DNA of the CDR3: TGTGCCTGGAGCATTAGCCGGAACACCGGGGAGCTGTTTTTT.

The CDR3 coding sequence is TGCGCCAGCAGCCTCGTCGGGGCAGGGCCGGCTGAGCAGTTCTTC. This sequence encodes CASSLVGAGPAEQFF. The genes are TRBV5-1 and TRBJ2-1; D may match TRBD1 or TRBD2 (5 bases each). Germline lookup yields CDR1 SGHRS and CDR2 YFSETQ. V gave up 4 bases and J gave up 9 bases, with 20 bases separating them. There are 15 residues in the CDR3.

The V call is TRBV27, the J call TRBJ2-5; D uncertain. Germline lookup yields CDR1 MNHEY and CDR2 SMNVEV (reference sequence). CDR3 length: 15 residues. Trimming pared 0 bases from V and 5 bases from J, leaving 13 bases between. The CDR3 DNA sequence: TGTGCCAGCAGTTTATCACGACGTTCACTGGAGACCCAGTACTTC. Its translation is CASSLSRRSLETQYF.

This clone has a handful of counts. This chain uses TRBV4-3 with TRBJ2-5; TRBD2 matches at 9 bases. The germline V gene encodes CDR1 LGHNA and CDR2 YSLEER. V lost 1 base, J lost 2 bases, and 5 bases stayed unmatched. The CDR3 totals 16 residues. In DNA, the CDR3 is TGCGCCAGCAGCCAAGTGGTGCGGGGGGGGCAAGAGACCCAGTACTTC. Protein sequence: CASSQVVRGGQETQYF.

V is TRBV10-3 and J is TRBJ1-1; no clear D. The CDR3 extends over 12 amino acids. Germline lookup yields CDR1 ENHRY and CDR2 SYGVKD. V was cut by 0 bases and J by 4 bases, with 3 bases left in between. DNA of the CDR3: TGTGCCATCAGTGAGTCGATCACTGAAGCTTTCTTT. Protein: CAISESITEAFF.

CDR3 loop: CASSDGQPYEQYV. CDR3 bases: TGCGCCAGCAGTGACGGACAGCCCTACGAGCAGTACGTC. The chain recombines TRBV10-1 with TRBJ2-7; D perhaps matches TRBD1 (6 bases). The CDR3 has 13 amino acids. With 3 bases removed from V and 2 bases from J, the gap between germline ends came to 8 bases. Germline V CDR1 and CDR2: WNHNN, SYGVQD (reference sequence).

The chain employs TRBV12-5 and TRBJ2-2; no firm D call. Germline-derived CDR1 and CDR2 are LGHNT and FRNRAP. This CDR3 region has 16 residues. V gave up 5 bases and J gave up 1 base, with 14 bases separating them. The CDR3 DNA reads as TGTGCTAGTGGTGCACCGGGTCTCATGAACACCGGGGAGCTGTTTTTT. Translation gives CASGAPGLMNTGELFF.

This clone was detected only once. The chain carries TRBV4-2 and TRBJ2-2, with 7 bases matching TRBD2. Unmatched junction bases numbered 7, after V lost 0 bases and J lost 6 bases. Germline CDR1 LGHNA, CDR2 YNFKEQ. The CDR3 has 16 amino acids. This chain's CDR3 is CASSQEAARGAGELFF. In DNA form, the CDR3 reads TGTGCCAGCAGCCAAGAAGCAGCCCGGGGGGCCGGGGAGCTGTTTTTT.

V and J are TRBV7-2 and TRBJ1-5; weak D call: TRBD1 (5 bases). The CDR3 sequence is 15 residues long. Germline-derived CDR1 and CDR2 are SGHTA and FQGNSA. The V end was cut by 2 bases, the J end by 3 bases, with 11 bases between. The DNA of the CDR3 is TGTGCCAGCAGCTTACGTCGACAGCTCAATCAGCCCCAGCATTTT. Its translation: CASSLRRQLNQPQHF.

This chain connects TRBV6-6 to TRBJ2-1; the match to TRBD2 covers 8 bases. This CDR3 is 14 amino acids long. J was trimmed by 7 bases and V by 10 bases; bases with no gene match: 12. Germline loops: CDR1 MNHNY, CDR2 SVGAGI (reference sequence). Here the CDR3 reads CATTPREVMNEQFF. The CDR3 DNA reads TGTGCCACCACTCCGCGGGAGGTTATGAATGAGCAGTTCTTC.

This chain joins TRBV7-9 and TRBJ1-3; no clear D. The CDR3 is made up of 16 amino acids. Germline CDR1 is SEHNR and CDR2 is FQNEAQ (reference sequence). V was cut by 5 bases and J by 3 bases, with 17 bases left in between. CDR3 region: CASSRFDMIFGNTIYF. CDR3 nucleotides: TGTGCCAGCAGCCGATTCGACATGATTTTTGGAAACACCATATATTTT. The full variable domain, its missing parts supplied by reference TRBV7-9 and TRBJ1-3, is DTGVSQNPRHKITKRGQNVTFRCDPISEHNRLYWYRQTLGQGPEFLTYFQNEAQLEKSRLLSDRFSAERPKGSFSTLEIQRTEQGDSAMYLCASSRFDMIFGNTIYFGEGSWLTVV.

The chain joins TRBV6-4 to TRBJ1-1; D ambiguous. V dropped 2 bases and J dropped 0 bases, with 10 bases sitting between them. The CDR3 sequence is 15 residues long. CDR1 is MRHNA and CDR2 is SNTAGT in the germline V gene. The CDR3 region is CASSDRVNLNTEAFF. The CDR3 region has the DNA TGTGCCAGCAGTGACAGGGTTAACTTGAACACTGAAGCTTTCTTT.